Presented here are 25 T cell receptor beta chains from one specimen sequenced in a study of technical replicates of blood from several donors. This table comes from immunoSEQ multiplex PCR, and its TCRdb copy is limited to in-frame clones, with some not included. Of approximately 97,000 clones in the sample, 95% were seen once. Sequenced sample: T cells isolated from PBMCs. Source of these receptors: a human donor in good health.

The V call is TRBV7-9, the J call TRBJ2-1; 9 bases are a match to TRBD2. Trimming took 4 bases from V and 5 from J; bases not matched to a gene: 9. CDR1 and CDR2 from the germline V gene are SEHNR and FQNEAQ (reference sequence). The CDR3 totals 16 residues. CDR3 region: CASSSDSSGINNEQFF. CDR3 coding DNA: TGTGCCAGCAGCTCGGATTCTAGCGGGATAAACAATGAGCAGTTCTTC. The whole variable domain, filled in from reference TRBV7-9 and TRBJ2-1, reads DTGVSQNPRHKITKRGQNVTFRCDPISEHNRLYWYRQTLGQGPEFLTYFQNEAQLEKSRLLSDRFSAERPKGSFSTLEIQRTEQGDSAMYLCASSSDSSGINNEQFFGPGTRLTVL.

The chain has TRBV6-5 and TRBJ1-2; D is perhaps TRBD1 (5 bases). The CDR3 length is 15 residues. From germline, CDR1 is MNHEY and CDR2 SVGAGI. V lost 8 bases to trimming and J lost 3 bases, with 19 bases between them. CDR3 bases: TGTGCCAGCCAAGGAGGGGCTCGGTCTGACTATGGCTACACCTTC. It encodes CASQGGARSDYGYTF.

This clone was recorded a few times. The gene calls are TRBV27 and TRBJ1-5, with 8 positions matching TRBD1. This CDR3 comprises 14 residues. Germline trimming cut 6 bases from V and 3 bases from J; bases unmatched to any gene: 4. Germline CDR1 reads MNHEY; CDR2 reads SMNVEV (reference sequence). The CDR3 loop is CASSWTGYNQPQHF. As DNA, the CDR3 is TGTGCCAGCAGCTGGACAGGGTACAATCAGCCCCAGCATTTT.

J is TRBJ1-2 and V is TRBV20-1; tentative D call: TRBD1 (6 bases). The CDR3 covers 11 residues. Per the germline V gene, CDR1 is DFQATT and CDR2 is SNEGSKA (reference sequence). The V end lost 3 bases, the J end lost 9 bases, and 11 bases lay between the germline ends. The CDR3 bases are TGCAGTGCTAGGGACAGCTCGCGCTACACCTTC. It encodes CSARDSSRYTF.

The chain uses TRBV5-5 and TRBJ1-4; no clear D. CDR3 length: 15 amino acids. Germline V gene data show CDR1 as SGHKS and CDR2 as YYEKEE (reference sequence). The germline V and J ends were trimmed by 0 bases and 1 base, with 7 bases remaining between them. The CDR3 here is CASSLERLTNEKLFF. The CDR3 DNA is TGTGCCAGCAGCTTGGAGAGACTAACTAATGAAAAACTGTTTTTT.

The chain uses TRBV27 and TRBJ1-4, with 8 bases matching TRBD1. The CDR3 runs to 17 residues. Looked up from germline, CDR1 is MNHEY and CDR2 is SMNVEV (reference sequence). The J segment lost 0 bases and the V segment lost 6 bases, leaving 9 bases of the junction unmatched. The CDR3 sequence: CASSPQDREATNEKLFF. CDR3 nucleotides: TGTGCCAGCAGCCCTCAGGACAGGGAAGCAACTAATGAAAAACTGTTTTTT.

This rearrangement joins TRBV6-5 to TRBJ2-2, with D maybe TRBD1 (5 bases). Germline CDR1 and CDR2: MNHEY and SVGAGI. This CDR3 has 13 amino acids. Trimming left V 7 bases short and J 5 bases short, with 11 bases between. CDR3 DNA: TGTGCCAGCAACTTAGCAGGGACCGGGGAGCTGTTTTTT. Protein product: CASNLAGTGELFF.

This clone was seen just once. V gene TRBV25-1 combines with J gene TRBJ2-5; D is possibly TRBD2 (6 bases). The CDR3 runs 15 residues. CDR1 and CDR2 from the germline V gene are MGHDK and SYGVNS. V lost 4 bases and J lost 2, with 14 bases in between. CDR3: CASSGGVLTQETQYF. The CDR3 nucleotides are TGTGCCAGCAGTGGGGGGGTTTTGACGCAAGAGACCCAGTACTTC.

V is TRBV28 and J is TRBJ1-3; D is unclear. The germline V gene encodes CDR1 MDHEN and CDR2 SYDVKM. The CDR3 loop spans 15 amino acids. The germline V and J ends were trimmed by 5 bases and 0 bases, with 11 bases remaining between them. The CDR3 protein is CASSPHESSGNTIYF. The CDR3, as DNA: TGTGCCAGCAGTCCCCATGAGTCCTCTGGAAACACCATATATTTT.

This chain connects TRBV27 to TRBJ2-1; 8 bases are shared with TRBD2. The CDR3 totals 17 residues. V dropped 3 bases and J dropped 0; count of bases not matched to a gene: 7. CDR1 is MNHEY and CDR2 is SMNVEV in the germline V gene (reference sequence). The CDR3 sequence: CASSLGLAGYSYNEQFF. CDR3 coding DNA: TGTGCCAGCAGTTTGGGGCTAGCGGGCTACTCCTACAATGAGCAGTTCTTC.

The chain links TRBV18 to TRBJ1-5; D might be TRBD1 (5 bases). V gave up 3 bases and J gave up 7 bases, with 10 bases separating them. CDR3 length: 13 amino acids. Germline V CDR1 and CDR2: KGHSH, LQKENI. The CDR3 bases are TGTGCCAGCTCACCTCAGGGTAACCAGCCCCAGCATTTT. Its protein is CASSPQGNQPQHF.

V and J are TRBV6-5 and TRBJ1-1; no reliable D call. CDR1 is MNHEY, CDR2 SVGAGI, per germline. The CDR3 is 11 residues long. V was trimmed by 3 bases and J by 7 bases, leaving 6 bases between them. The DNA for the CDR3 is TGTGCCAGCAGTTATCGTTTTGAAGCTTTCTTT. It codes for CASSYRFEAFF.

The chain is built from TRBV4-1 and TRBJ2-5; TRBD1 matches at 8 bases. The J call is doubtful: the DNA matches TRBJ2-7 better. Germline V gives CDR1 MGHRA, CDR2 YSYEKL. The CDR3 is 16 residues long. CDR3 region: CASSLSSGQGTYEQYF. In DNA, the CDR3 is TGCGCCAGCAGCCTCTCGTCAGGACAGGGAACCTACGAGCAGTACTTC.

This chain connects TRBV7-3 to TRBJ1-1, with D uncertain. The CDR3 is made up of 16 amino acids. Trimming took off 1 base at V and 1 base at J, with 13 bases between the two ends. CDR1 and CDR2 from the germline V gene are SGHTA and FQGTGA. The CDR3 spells CASSLIQSYGNTEAFF. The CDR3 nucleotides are TGTGCCAGCAGCTTAATCCAGTCTTATGGGAACACTGAAGCTTTCTTT. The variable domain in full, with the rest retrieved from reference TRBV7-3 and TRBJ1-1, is GAGVSQTPSNKVTEKGKYVELRCDPISGHTALYWYRQSLGQGPEFLIYFQGTGAADDSGLPNDRFFAVRPEGSVSTLKIQRTERGDSAVYLCASSLIQSYGNTEAFFGQGTRLTVV.

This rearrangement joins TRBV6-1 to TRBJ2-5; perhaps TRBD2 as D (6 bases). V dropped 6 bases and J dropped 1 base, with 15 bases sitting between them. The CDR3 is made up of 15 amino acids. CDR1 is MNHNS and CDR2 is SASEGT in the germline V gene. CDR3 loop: CASSAGTLVQETQYF. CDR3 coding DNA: TGTGCCAGCAGCGCCGGGACTCTTGTCCAAGAGACCCAGTACTTC.

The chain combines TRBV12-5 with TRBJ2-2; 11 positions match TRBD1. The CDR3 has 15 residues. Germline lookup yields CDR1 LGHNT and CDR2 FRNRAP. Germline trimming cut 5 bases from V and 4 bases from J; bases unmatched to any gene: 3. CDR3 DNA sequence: TGTGCTAGTGGTGAAGGACAGGGGGCCACCGGGGAGCTGTTTTTT. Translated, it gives CASGEGQGATGELFF.

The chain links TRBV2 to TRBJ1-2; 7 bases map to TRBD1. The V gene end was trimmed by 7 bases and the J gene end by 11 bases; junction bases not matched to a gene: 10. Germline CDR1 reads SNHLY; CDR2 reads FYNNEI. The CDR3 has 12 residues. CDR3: CASTEAGGRYTF. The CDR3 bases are TGTGCCAGCACAGAGGCAGGGGGTCGATACACCTTC.

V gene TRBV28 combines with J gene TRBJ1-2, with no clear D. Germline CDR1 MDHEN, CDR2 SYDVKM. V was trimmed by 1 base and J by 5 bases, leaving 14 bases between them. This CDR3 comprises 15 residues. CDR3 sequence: CASSLSMAAAYGYTF. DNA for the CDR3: TGTGCCAGCAGTTTATCAATGGCTGCGGCTTATGGCTACACCTTC.

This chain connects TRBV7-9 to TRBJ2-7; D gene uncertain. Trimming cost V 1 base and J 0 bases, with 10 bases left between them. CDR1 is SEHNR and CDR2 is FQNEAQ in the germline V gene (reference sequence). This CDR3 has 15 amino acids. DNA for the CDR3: TGTGCCAGCAGCTTAGGCTCAGACACCTCCTACGAGCAGTACTTC. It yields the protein CASSLGSDTSYEQYF.

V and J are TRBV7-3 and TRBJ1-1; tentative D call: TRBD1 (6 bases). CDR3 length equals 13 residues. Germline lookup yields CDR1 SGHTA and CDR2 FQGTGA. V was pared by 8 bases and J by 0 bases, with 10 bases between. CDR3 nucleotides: TGTGCCAGCCGACAGGCGCTGAACACTGAAGCTTTCTTT. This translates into CASRQALNTEAFF.

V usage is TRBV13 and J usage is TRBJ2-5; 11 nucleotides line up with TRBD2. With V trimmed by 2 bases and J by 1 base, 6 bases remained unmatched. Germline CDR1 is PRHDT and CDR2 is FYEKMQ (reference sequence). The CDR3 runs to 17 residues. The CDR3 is CASSLRLAGLRQETQYF. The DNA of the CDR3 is TGTGCCAGCAGCTTAAGACTAGCGGGACTCCGCCAAGAGACCCAGTACTTC.

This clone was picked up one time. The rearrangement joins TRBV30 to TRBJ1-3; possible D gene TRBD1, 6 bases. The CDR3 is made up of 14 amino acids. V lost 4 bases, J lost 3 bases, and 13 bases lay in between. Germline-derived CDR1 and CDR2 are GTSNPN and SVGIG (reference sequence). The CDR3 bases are TGTGCCTGGAAGAGCCAGGGGAATGGAAACACCATATATTTT. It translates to CAWKSQGNGNTIYF.

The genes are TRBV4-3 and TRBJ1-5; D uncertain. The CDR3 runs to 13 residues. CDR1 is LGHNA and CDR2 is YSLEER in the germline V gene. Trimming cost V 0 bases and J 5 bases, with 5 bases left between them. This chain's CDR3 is CASSQDTHQPQHF. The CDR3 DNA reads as TGCGCCAGCAGCCAAGACACTCATCAGCCCCAGCATTTT.

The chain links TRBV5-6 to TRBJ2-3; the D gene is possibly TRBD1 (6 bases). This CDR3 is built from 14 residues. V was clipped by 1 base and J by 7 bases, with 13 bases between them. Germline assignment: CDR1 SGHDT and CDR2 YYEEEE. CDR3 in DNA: TGTGCCAGCAGCTTGTCGGCAGGGGTGAATACGCAGTATTTT. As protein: CASSLSAGVNTQYF.

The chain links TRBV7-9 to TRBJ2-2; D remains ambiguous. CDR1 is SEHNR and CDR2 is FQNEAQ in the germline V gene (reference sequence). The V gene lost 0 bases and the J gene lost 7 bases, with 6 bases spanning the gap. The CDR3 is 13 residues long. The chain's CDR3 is CASSLAHHGELFF. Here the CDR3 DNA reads TGTGCCAGCAGCTTAGCACATCACGGGGAGCTGTTTTTT.